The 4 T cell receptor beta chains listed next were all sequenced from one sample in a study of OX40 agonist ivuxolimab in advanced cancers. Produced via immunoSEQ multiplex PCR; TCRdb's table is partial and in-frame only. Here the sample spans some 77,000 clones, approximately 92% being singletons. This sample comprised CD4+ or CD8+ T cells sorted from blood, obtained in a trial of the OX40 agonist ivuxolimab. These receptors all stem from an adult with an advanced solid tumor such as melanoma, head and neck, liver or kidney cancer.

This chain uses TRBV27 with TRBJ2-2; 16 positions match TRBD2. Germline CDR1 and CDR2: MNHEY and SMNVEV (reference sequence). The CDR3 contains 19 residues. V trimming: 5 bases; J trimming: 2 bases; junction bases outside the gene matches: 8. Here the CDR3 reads CASSSPGLAGGLNTGELFF. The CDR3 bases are TGTGCCAGCAGTAGCCCGGGACTAGCGGGGGGGCTCAACACCGGGGAGCTGTTTTTT.

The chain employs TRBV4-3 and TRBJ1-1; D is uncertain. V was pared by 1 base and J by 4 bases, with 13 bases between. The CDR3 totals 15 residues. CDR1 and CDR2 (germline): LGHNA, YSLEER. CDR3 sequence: CASSQVRHKTTEAFF. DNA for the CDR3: TGCGCCAGCAGCCAAGTGAGGCATAAAACCACTGAAGCTTTCTTT.

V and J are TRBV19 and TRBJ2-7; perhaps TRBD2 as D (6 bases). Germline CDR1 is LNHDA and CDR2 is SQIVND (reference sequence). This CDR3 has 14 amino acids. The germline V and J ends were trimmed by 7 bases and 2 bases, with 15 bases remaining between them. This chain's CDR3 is CASTPFWGAYEQYF. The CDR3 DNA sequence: TGTGCCAGTACCCCCTTTTGGGGGGCCTACGAGCAGTACTTC.

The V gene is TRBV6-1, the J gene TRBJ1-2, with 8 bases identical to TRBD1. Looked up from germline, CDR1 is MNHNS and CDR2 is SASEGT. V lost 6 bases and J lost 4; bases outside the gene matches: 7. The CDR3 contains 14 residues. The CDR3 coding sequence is TGTGCCAGCAGAGAACAGGGGGACGGCTATGGCTACACCTTC. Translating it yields CASREQGDGYGYTF.